Following are 3 T cell receptor beta chains from one sample sequenced in a study of blood T cells in healthy people across ages (dated by TCRdb to the mid-2010s). Library preparation employed 5' RACE. Sequenced on an Illumina HiSeq 2500. A second PCR of roughly 6 to 12 cycles was run with a J-beta primer mix and a sample-barcoded 5' primer. TCRdb itself trimmed the public reads at Q25 with fastp, ran MiXCR and retained productive beta chains. All rows with the same CDR3 protein become a single entry with the most common DNA and genes. Counted in this sample were about a million distinct CDR3 sequences; roughly half of them appeared once. Roughly 23% of the sample belongs to the ten largest clones. The sample was blood. Every receptor here comes from a woman aged 55 to 70 in good health.

The chain employs TRBV5-1 and TRBJ2-7; TRBD2 aligns across 9 bases. This CDR3 comprises 15 residues. The germline V gene encodes CDR1 SGHRS and CDR2 YFSETQ. Trimming removed 4 bases from V and 5 bases from J; junction bases left unmatched: 10. The CDR3 protein is CASSADSGSRDEQYF. CDR3 nucleotide sequence: TGCGCCAGCAGCGCAGATAGCGGGAGTAGGGACGAGCAGTACTTC.

The genes are TRBV7-9 and TRBJ1-2; D perhaps matches TRBD1 (6 bases). V was trimmed by 5 bases and J by 7 bases, leaving 17 bases between them. From germline, CDR1 is SEHNR and CDR2 FQNEAQ (reference sequence). The CDR3 sequence is 14 residues long. CDR3 sequence reads: CASSLAGGQGGYTF. CDR3 nucleotides: TGTGCCAGCAGCCTCGCGGGGGGCCAGGGTGGCTACACCTTC.

This chain joins TRBV20-1 and TRBJ2-5, with 8 bases lining up with TRBD2. Matching the DNA end better, TRBJ2-7 makes the J call doubtful. The CDR3 is 14 amino acids. Germline values: CDR1 DFQATT, CDR2 SNEGSKA (reference sequence). The CDR3 bases are TGCAGTGCTAGAGATCGGACTAGCTTAGGCGAGCAGTACTTC. Protein sequence: CSARDRTSLGEQYF.